This note documents a single T cell receptor beta chain sequence. With V trimmed by 7 bases and J by 5 bases, 12 bases remained unmatched. Per the germline V gene, CDR1 is SGHVS and CDR2 is FQNEAQ. This CDR3 has 15 amino acids. Authors' analysis steps: Scientists estimated how many nucleated cells there were by amplifying reference gene primers. The assay was immunoSEQ multiplex PCR, and TCRdb's table has in-frame clones only and misses some. V, J and clone size reflect that table, while D and trimming were determined from the DNA. The repertoire holds 20,000 or so clones, with about four fifths as singletons. The entry originates in a study of blood T cell repertoires in COVID-19. Study-level information: The United States, Italy and Spain supplied acute and convalescent COVID-19 samples. Sample material is recorded as cDNA or gDNA derived from T cells, B-cell-depleted T cells, or PBMCs.

The clonotype comes from a man aged 40-49 years with acute or convalescent COVID-19. The V and J genes are TRBV7-8 and TRBJ2-5, with TRBD2 matching over 8 bases. Sequencing was performed on peripheral blood. The CDR3 region has the DNA TGTGCCAGCACCTCGGGGGGGCTGAGTAGTGAGACCCAGTACTTC. It yields the protein CASTSGGLSSETQYF.